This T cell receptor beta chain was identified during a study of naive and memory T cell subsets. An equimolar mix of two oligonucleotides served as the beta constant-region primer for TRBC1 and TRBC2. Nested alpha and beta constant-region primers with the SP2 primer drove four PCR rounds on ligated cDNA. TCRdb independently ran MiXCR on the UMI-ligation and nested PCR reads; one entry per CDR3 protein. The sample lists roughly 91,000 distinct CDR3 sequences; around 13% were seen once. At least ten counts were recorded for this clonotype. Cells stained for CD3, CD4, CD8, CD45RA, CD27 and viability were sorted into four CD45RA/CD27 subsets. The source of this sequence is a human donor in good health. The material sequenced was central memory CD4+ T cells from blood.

CDR3 loop: CAISESRGRRKETQYF. The CDR3, as DNA: TGTGCCATCAGTGAGTCTCGGGGGCGCAGGAAAGAGACCCAGTACTTC. The chain carries TRBV10-3 and TRBJ2-5; possibly TRBD1 or TRBD2 for D (6 bases each). CDR1 ENHRY and CDR2 SYGVKD come from the germline V gene. V was clipped by 0 bases and J by 3 bases, with 14 bases between them. This CDR3 comprises 16 residues.